What follows are 27 T cell receptor beta chains derived from one specimen sequenced in a study of response to subunit inactivated influenza vaccine. TCRdb ran MiXCR on the RT-PCR reads and lists one entry per CDR3 protein. The table includes 450,000 to 550,000 distinct CDR3 sequences, roughly 27% detected once. The sample in question was CD4+ T cells sorted from PBMCs, obtained less than 6 days after vaccination. These receptors came from a man aged 50-60 years who received an inactivated influenza vaccine.

This clonotype was seen many times. V usage is TRBV20-1 and J usage is TRBJ1-2; unclear D gene. Per the germline V gene, CDR1 is DFQATT and CDR2 is SNEGSKA (reference sequence). The germline V and J ends were trimmed by 5 bases and 4 bases, with 23 bases remaining between them. The CDR3 is 16 residues long. CDR3 sequence reads: CSAPSSGRQRGYGYTF. The CDR3 DNA reads as TGCAGTGCTCCCAGTTCGGGTCGTCAGCGCGGCTATGGCTACACCTTC.

In its sample, this clonotype was seen many times. The V gene is TRBV29-1, the J gene TRBJ2-1, with a possible D match to TRBD1 (5 bases). CDR1 is SQVTM and CDR2 is ANQGSEA in the germline V gene. V gave up 3 bases and J gave up 4 bases, with 10 bases separating them. The CDR3 spans 13 residues. In DNA form, the CDR3 reads TGCAGCGTTGAGTTGACAGTTTACAATGAGCAGTTCTTC. Translation: CSVELTVYNEQFF.

This clonotype turned up a few times. This chain uses TRBV12-3 or TRBV12-4 with TRBJ2-3, with 9 nucleotides matching TRBD2. Trimming took 2 bases from V and 0 from J; bases not matched to a gene: 12. This CDR3 is 19 amino acids long. The CDR3 reads CASSLWGSGGPTSTDTQYF. CDR3 nucleotide sequence: TGTGCCAGCAGTTTATGGGGTAGCGGGGGACCGACTAGCACAGATACGCAGTATTTT.

This clonotype was seen more than once but under ten times. This chain uses TRBV6-2 or TRBV6-3 with TRBJ2-7; a possible D gene is TRBD1 (5 bases). V gave up 2 bases and J gave up 6 bases, with 8 bases separating them. This CDR3 spans 12 amino acids. CDR1 and CDR2 (germline): MNHEY, SVGEGT. As DNA, the CDR3 is TGTGCCAGCAGTTACGTGGGGCGCGAGCAGTACTTC. It codes for CASSYVGREQYF.

The V and J genes are TRBV18 and TRBJ1-1; D not certain. Germline CDR1 reads KGHSH; CDR2 reads LQKENI. V lost 2 bases and J 3 bases, leaving 10 bases between the germline ends. The CDR3 length is 14 residues. The CDR3 is CASSPADGYTEAFF. The CDR3 bases are TGTGCCAGCTCACCAGCGGACGGCTACACTGAAGCTTTCTTT.

This clonotype showed up just a few times. This chain uses TRBV7-2 with TRBJ2-3, with D unclear. Germline lookup yields CDR1 SGHTA and CDR2 FQGNSA. The germline V and J ends were trimmed by 2 bases and 2 bases, with 11 bases remaining between them. This CDR3 has 15 amino acids. CDR3 protein: CASSLNPPPTDTQYF. The CDR3 coding sequence is TGTGCCAGCAGCTTAAACCCTCCCCCCACAGATACGCAGTATTTT.

This chain connects TRBV3-1 to TRBJ2-7; 7 bases align to TRBD1. The V gene's germline CDR1 is LGHDT and CDR2 YNNKEL (reference sequence). The junction had 5 bases not matched to a gene; V was cut back by 1 base and J by 2 bases. The CDR3 is 15 amino acids. The CDR3 is CASSQASQGAYEQYF. Written as DNA, the CDR3 is TGTGCCAGCAGCCAAGCCAGCCAGGGGGCCTACGAGCAGTACTTC.

This clonotype was picked up a small number of times. The rearrangement joins TRBV6-5 to TRBJ1-2; D might be TRBD1 (6 bases). Trimming stripped 5 bases from V and 7 bases from J, with 8 bases between. The CDR3 totals 11 residues. The germline CDR1 and CDR2 sequences are MNHEY and SVGAGI. CDR3: CASSDRFGYTF. CDR3 sequence (DNA): TGTGCCAGCAGTGACAGGTTTGGCTACACCTTC.

This clonotype was picked up a small number of times. The rearrangement links TRBV20-1 to TRBJ2-7, with 10 bases that match TRBD1. CDR1 DFQATT and CDR2 SNEGSKA come from the germline V gene (reference sequence). This CDR3 contains 14 residues. V lost 5 bases, J lost 2 bases, and 6 bases stayed unmatched. CDR3 protein: CSASGQGVTYEQYF. The CDR3 DNA is TGCAGTGCTTCCGGACAGGGGGTTACCTACGAGCAGTACTTC.

This clonotype was recorded a few times. V gene TRBV5-1 combines with J gene TRBJ2-2; D gene ambiguous. The CDR3 is made up of 16 amino acids. Germline CDR1 reads SGHRS; CDR2 reads YFSETQ. Deletions cut 1 base from V and 1 base from J, with 11 bases between. CDR3: CASSLSSQGNTGELFF. DNA for the CDR3: TGCGCCAGCAGCTTGTCGTCGCAAGGGAACACCGGGGAGCTGTTTTTT. Complete variable domain (other parts from reference TRBV5-1 and TRBJ2-2): KAGVTQTPRYLIKTRGQQVTLSCSPISGHRSVSWYQQTPGQGLQFLFEYFSETQRNKGNFPGRFSGRQFSNSRSEMNVSTLELGDSALYLCASSLSSQGNTGELFFGEGSRLTVL.

The sample holds a few counts of this clonotype. This sequence joins TRBV7-9 and TRBJ2-7, with 7 positions matching TRBD1. J gave up 0 bases and V 7 bases, and 3 bases lay outside the gene matches. The CDR3 loop spans 13 amino acids. Germline V gives CDR1 SEHNR, CDR2 FQNEAQ (reference sequence). CDR3 loop: CASMGQRSYEQYF. The CDR3 region has the DNA TGTGCCAGCATGGGACAGCGCTCCTACGAGCAGTACTTC.

Comments on this clonotype: The junction departs from the called germline gene at one end, perhaps through a read error. This rearrangement joins TRBV7-2 to TRBJ2-7; D is unresolved. CDR3 length: 13 residues. Germline loops: CDR1 SGHTA, CDR2 FQGNSA. CDR3 in amino acids: CASSLKGSHEQYF. As DNA, the CDR3 is TGTGCCAGCAGCTTAAAGGGCTCCCACGAGCAGTACTTC.

This clonotype was seen more than once but under ten times. The chain links TRBV15 to TRBJ2-5; D is uncertain. The CDR3 runs 14 residues. The V end was cut by 1 base, the J end by 1 base, with 7 bases between. Germline V gene sequence: CDR1 LNHNV, CDR2 YYDKDF (reference sequence). CDR3 sequence: CATSRGPSQETQYF. Here the CDR3 DNA reads TGTGCCACCAGCAGAGGTCCCAGCCAAGAGACCCAGTACTTC.

This clonotype turned up a few times. This chain joins TRBV20-1 and TRBJ2-1, with D perhaps TRBD2 (6 bases). The V gene's germline CDR1 is DFQATT and CDR2 SNEGSKA (reference sequence). The CDR3 runs to 14 residues. The V end lost 5 bases, the J end lost 3 bases, and 14 bases lay between the germline ends. The CDR3 protein is CSAPPGRGYNEQFF. CDR3 coding DNA: TGCAGTGCTCCGCCAGGGCGGGGCTACAATGAGCAGTTCTTC.

The V call is TRBV7-2, the J call TRBJ2-1; TRBD1 matches 9 bases. Trimming removed 4 bases from V and 7 bases from J; junction bases left unmatched: 8. The CDR3 totals 15 residues. Germline V gives CDR1 SGHTA, CDR2 FQGNSA. The CDR3 here is CASSWGDRVRNEQFF. CDR3 nucleotide sequence: TGTGCCAGCAGCTGGGGGGACAGGGTAAGAAATGAGCAGTTCTTC.

This clonotype has more than one count but fewer than ten. The V and J genes are TRBV15 and TRBJ1-5; the D gene is possibly TRBD1 (6 bases). The germline V and J ends were trimmed by 5 bases and 1 base, with 21 bases remaining between them. The CDR3 length is 18 residues. Germline V gene lookup returns CDR1 LNHNV and CDR2 YYDKDF (reference sequence). The CDR3 sequence: CATSEKARGGTSNQPQHF. The CDR3 DNA reads as TGTGCCACCAGCGAGAAGGCCAGGGGAGGAACGAGCAATCAGCCCCAGCATTTT.

This chain connects TRBV2 to TRBJ2-4, with TRBD2 as a possible D gene (6 bases). CDR1 and CDR2 (germline): SNHLY, FYNNEI. The V gene lost 5 bases and the J gene lost 1 base, with 12 bases spanning the gap. The CDR3 spans 15 residues. CDR3: CASSSQGLAKNIQYF. The CDR3 DNA follows: TGTGCCAGCAGTTCCCAGGGACTTGCCAAAAACATTCAGTACTTC.

The sample holds a few counts of this clonotype. The chain has TRBV4-3 and TRBJ1-6, with D perhaps TRBD1 (5 bases). Per the germline V gene, CDR1 is LGHNA and CDR2 is YSLEER. The CDR3 length is 16 residues. V was clipped by 4 bases and J by 6 bases, with 16 bases between them. The DNA for the CDR3 is TGCGCCAGCAGCCGCAGATTCGGGGGGGGTAATTCACCCCTCCACTTT. This sequence encodes CASSRRFGGGNSPLHF.

This clonotype was observed a few times. This chain uses TRBV20-1 with TRBJ2-1, with D perhaps given as TRBD1 or TRBD2 (5 bases each). The CDR3 length is 12 residues. Trimming pared 7 bases from V and 9 bases from J, leaving 16 bases between. Germline CDR1 is DFQATT and CDR2 is SNEGSKA (reference sequence). CDR3 sequence: CSVWDLSAEQFF. The CDR3 DNA reads as TGCAGTGTCTGGGACCTCTCAGCTGAGCAGTTCTTC.

This CDR3 is CASSLEAPQGGYNEQFF. The CDR3 nucleotides read TGCGCCAGCAGCCTTGAAGCCCCCCAGGGAGGATACAATGAGCAGTTCTTC. The rearrangement joins TRBV4-3 to TRBJ2-1; a weak D match, TRBD2 (6 bases). The CDR3 spans 17 residues. CDR1 and CDR2 from the germline V gene are LGHNA and YSLEER. Trimming cost V 4 bases and J 4 bases, with 20 bases left between them.

This clonotype was recorded a few times. The chain links TRBV20-1 to TRBJ2-7; D possibly corresponds to TRBD1 (5 bases). Germline CDR1 reads DFQATT; CDR2 reads SNEGSKA (reference sequence). CDR3 length: 12 amino acids. Trimming stripped 7 bases from V and 0 bases from J, with 10 bases between. CDR3 sequence reads: CSVRGHSYEQYF. Written as DNA, the CDR3 is TGCAGTGTACGCGGACACTCCTACGAGCAGTACTTC.

The J gene is TRBJ2-7, the V gene TRBV12-3 or TRBV12-4, with a tentative D call TRBD2 (6 bases). The CDR3 has 14 amino acids. V lost 5 bases, J lost 7 bases, and 18 bases lay in between. CDR3 residues: CASSIYSGGIEQYF. CDR3 sequence (DNA): TGTGCCAGCAGTATCTATAGCGGAGGGATTGAGCAGTACTTC.

The chain employs TRBV2 and TRBJ2-7, with D maybe TRBD1 (6 bases). The V end lost 6 bases, the J end lost 6 bases, and 18 bases lay between the germline ends. The length of the CDR3 is 14 residues. The germline CDR1 and CDR2 sequences are SNHLY and FYNNEI. This CDR3 is CASRTTGLPLEQYF. The CDR3 nucleotides read TGTGCCAGCAGGACCACAGGGTTACCTCTCGAGCAGTACTTC.

This chain joins TRBV11-2 and TRBJ2-1; D unclear. Germline-derived CDR1 and CDR2 are SGHAT and FQNNGV. The CDR3 runs to 14 residues. Trimming shortened V by 6 bases and J by 6 bases, and 15 bases separated the two germline ends. This CDR3 is CASRDRDWINEQFF. Here the CDR3 DNA reads TGTGCCAGCAGGGACCGAGACTGGATCAATGAGCAGTTCTTC.

The gene calls are TRBV5-1 and TRBJ2-1, with D perhaps assigned TRBD1 or TRBD2 (6 bases each). Germline V lookup: CDR1 SGHRS, CDR2 YFSETQ. V lost 5 bases and J lost 3, with 15 bases in between. The CDR3 runs 15 residues. The CDR3 loop is CASSGGGRDYNEQFF. CDR3 in DNA: TGCGCCAGCAGTGGTGGGGGGCGCGACTACAATGAGCAGTTCTTC.

This clonotype was seen a few times. This chain uses TRBV25-1 with TRBJ1-5; TRBD1 aligns across 8 bases. The germline gives CDR1 MGHDK, CDR2 SYGVNS. The junction had 1 base not matched to a gene; V was cut back by 2 bases and J by 7 bases. The CDR3 is made up of 13 amino acids. The CDR3 DNA is TGTGCCAGCAGTGAAACAGGGGGGCAGCCCCAGCATTTT. Amino acid sequence: CASSETGGQPQHF.

This clonotype was observed a handful of times. The chain is built from TRBV12-3 or TRBV12-4 and TRBJ1-1; maybe TRBD1 (5 bases). V lost 7 bases to trimming and J lost 1 base, with 13 bases between them. The CDR3 is made up of 14 amino acids. The CDR3 DNA reads as TGTGCCAGCACCCCCGGGGCCGCGAACACTGAAGCTTTCTTT. Amino acids: CASTPGAANTEAFF.